This is a list of T cell receptor beta chains from one sample in a study of tumor and adjacent non-tumor tissue in lung cancer. MiXCR, run by TCRdb on the multiplex PCR reads, gives a single entry per CDR3 protein. The sample has some 100,000 distinct CDR3 sequences; about 61% are singletons. Sequenced sample: distant non-tumor lung tissue. The receptors here all came from a man aged 55 to 69 with non-small cell lung cancer. CDR3s include the opening cysteine and the closing phenylalanine or tryptophan. D genes are given only for firm matches. Clone size is not always given. Where it is, it says once, few, many or a class for expanded clones.

D	length	size	V	J	CDR3	DNA
TRBD1	15	NA	TRBV6-2/TRBV6-3	TRBJ2-1	CASSLPGTGGNEQIF	TGTGCCAGCAGCTTGCCTGGGACAGGGGGAAATGAGCAGATCTTC
NA	15	NA	TRBV5-4	TRBJ2-5	CASSLNTGIQETQYF	TGTGCCAGCAGCTTGAATACAGGTATCCAAGAGACCCAGTACTTC
TRBD1	14	many	TRBV10-3	TRBJ2-7	CATNPGQGLYEQYF	TGTGCCACCAATCCGGGACAGGGCCTCTACGAGCAGTACTTC
TRBD1	12	NA	TRBV29-1	TRBJ1-2	CSRSEGGYGYIF	TGCAGCAGAAGCGAAGGGGGCTATGGCTACATCTTC
NA	15	many	TRBV12-3/TRBV12-4	TRBJ1-3	CASRAHGAMGNTIYF	TGTGCCAGCAGGGCCCACGGGGCGATGGGAAACACCATATATTTT
TRBD2	14	many	TRBV29-1	TRBJ2-3	CSVAGGRSTDTQYF	TGCAGCGTTGCTGGCGGGAGGAGCACAGATACGCAGTATTTT
TRBD1	17	NA	TRBV7-2	TRBJ2-1	CASSPPRPGQGSNEQFF	TGTGCCAGCAGTCCCCCACGACCGGGACAGGGTTCAAATGAGCAGTTCTTC
TRBD1	16	many	TRBV11-3	TRBJ2-7	CASSLTSGTGGYEQYF	TGTGCCAGCAGCTTAACCTCTGGGACAGGGGGCTACGAGCAGTACTTC
TRBD1	15	many	TRBV20-1	TRBJ1-1	CSARDWTGDNTEAFF	TGCAGTGCTAGAGATTGGACAGGAGACAACACTGAAGCTTTCTTT
NA	14	many	TRBV6-1	TRBJ1-1	CASSEQTTNTEAFF	TGTGCCAGCAGTGAACAGACAACGAACACTGAAGCTTTCTTT
NA	14	NA	TRBV28	TRBJ2-2	CASNLLVNIGELFF	TGTGCCAGCAATTTGTTAGTCAACATCGGTGAGCTGTTTTTT
NA	13	few	TRBV10-3	TRBJ2-7	CAISERESYEQYF	TGTGCCATCAGTGAACGGGAGTCCTACGAGCAGTACTTC
NA	11	few	TRBV25-1	TRBJ2-3	CASSWGDAQYF	TGTGCCAGCAGCTGGGGCGATGCGCAGTATTTT
NA	13	NA	TRBV24-1	TRBJ2-1	CATSECRDNEQFF	TGTGCTACCAGTGAGTGCCGGGACAATGAGCAGTTCTTC
NA	16	NA	TRBV5-1	TRBJ1-2	CAGSPPGGLANYGYTF	TGTGCCGGCAGCCCTCCCGGGGGGCTAGCGAACTATGGCTACACCTTC
NA	16	NA	TRBV4-3	TRBJ2-6	CASSQERPSGTNVLTF	TGCGCTAGCAGCCAAGAACGTCCCTCTGGGACCAACGTCCTGACTTTC
NA	16	NA	TRBV5-4	TRBJ2-2	CASSLEAGTKTGELFF	TGTGCCAGCAGCTTGGAGGCAGGGACAAAGACCGGGGAGCTGTTTTTT
NA	12	NA	TRBV11-3	TRBJ2-3	CASGSSKDTQYF	TGTGCCAGCGGGTCTAGCAAAGATACACAGTATTTT
TRBD1	16	many	TRBV4-1	TRBJ1-2	CASSHSDRGANYGYTF	TGCGCCAGCAGCCACTCCGACAGGGGAGCTAACTATGGCTACACCTTC
TRBD1	14	NA	TRBV4-3	TRBJ2-5	CASSQGGGSDIQYF	TGCGCCAGCAGCCAAGGAGGGGGCTCGGATATCCAGTACTTC
TRBD1	15	NA	TRBV5-6	TRBJ1-2	CASSQGQGRTYGYTF	TGTGCCAGCAGCCAAGGACAGGGGCGGACATATGGCTACACATTC
TRBD2	16	NA	TRBV20-1	TRBJ2-5	CSAGTSWRVSQETQYF	TGCAGTGCAGGGACTAGCTGGAGAGTCTCGCAAGAGACCCAGTACTTC
NA	15	NA	TRBV6-6	TRBJ1-5	CASSVGQLKDQPQHF	TGTGCCAGCAGCGTCGGACAACTAAAGGATCAGCCCCAGCATTTT
TRBD2	14	once	TRBV11-3	TRBJ2-1	CARSLRLAGGEQFF	TGTGCCAGGAGCTTGAGACTAGCGGGAGGCGAGCAGTTCTTC
NA	13	NA	TRBV6-5	TRBJ2-2	CASSYYGWGELFF	TGTGCCAGCAGTTACTACGGCTGGGGGGAGCTGTTTTTT
NA	16	NA	TRBV28	TRBJ2-2	CASSLGRLMNTGELFF	TGTGCCAGCAGTTTAGGGAGGCTGATGAACACCGGGGAGCTGTTTTTT
NA	13	many	TRBV29-1	TRBJ2-1	CSVERGPGNEQFF	TGCAGCGTTGAGCGGGGGCCGGGCAATGAGCAGTTCTTC